These T cell receptor beta chains were read from a single sample in a study of shared clonotypes between healthy human individuals. Sequencing used immunoSEQ multiplex PCR; TCRdb keeps in-frame clones, though not all of them. This sample yields about 1.1 million clones, of which around 78% are seen a single time; around 0.47% belongs to the top ten. Sequenced material: memory CD4+ T cells from PBMCs. The receptors stem from a man between 18 and 35 years old in good health. Some clones in this sample may be carry-over from other donors' samples. CDR3s leave out the opening cysteine and the closing phenylalanine or tryptophan.

j_gene: TRBJ2-1
v_gene: TRBV7-9
CDR3aa: ASSFALAGVTYNEQF

j_gene: TRBJ2-7
v_gene: TRBV15
CDR3aa: ATSRDHGTDEQY

j_gene: TRBJ1-3
v_gene: TRBV6-5
CDR3aa: ASIDSSGNTIY

j_gene: TRBJ2-7
v_gene: TRBV4-1
CDR3aa: ASSQAGLAVPYEQY

j_gene: TRBJ2-7
v_gene: TRBV27
CDR3aa: ASSLPPLEGPYYEQY

j_gene: TRBJ2-3
v_gene: TRBV9
CDR3aa: ASSVRDKYTDTQY

j_gene: TRBJ2-3
v_gene: TRBV4-2
CDR3aa: ASSQSSSTDTQY

j_gene: TRBJ2-7
v_gene: TRBV10-1
CDR3aa: ASSEPTGGTFEQY

j_gene: TRBJ1-1
v_gene: TRBV10-3
CDR3aa: ATQFESEAF

j_gene: TRBJ1-1
v_gene: TRBV7-9
CDR3aa: ASSSGQGADTEAF

j_gene: TRBJ2-7
v_gene: TRBV7-2
CDR3aa: ASSSPYYEQY

j_gene: TRBJ2-1
v_gene: TRBV7-3
CDR3aa: ASSDGTANEQF

j_gene: TRBJ1-5
v_gene: TRBV5-1
CDR3aa: ASPLTGESNQPQH

j_gene: TRBJ2-3
v_gene: TRBV5-1
CDR3aa: ASRSGQGAADTQY

j_gene: TRBJ2-7
v_gene: TRBV28
CDR3aa: ASSAAQQGSYEQY

j_gene: TRBJ1-1
v_gene: TRBV5-1
CDR3aa: ASSLGTGGFNTEAF

j_gene: TRBJ1-1
v_gene: TRBV18
CDR3aa: ASSPLEGLNTEAF

j_gene: TRBJ1-5
v_gene: TRBV7-2
CDR3aa: ASSLETGVGPQH

j_gene: TRBJ1-2
v_gene: TRBV5-6
CDR3aa: ASSLRGTGGYGYT

j_gene: TRBJ2-7
v_gene: TRBV18
CDR3aa: ASSPGQRLHSYEQY

j_gene: TRBJ2-1
v_gene: TRBV28
CDR3aa: ASSLVANNEQF

j_gene: TRBJ2-5
v_gene: TRBV5-6
CDR3aa: ASSLAVSQETQY

j_gene: TRBJ2-5
v_gene: TRBV5-6
CDR3aa: ASSFDRGETQY

j_gene: TRBJ2-3
v_gene: TRBV5-4
CDR3aa: ASILDFTDTQY

j_gene: TRBJ1-5
v_gene: TRBV9
CDR3aa: ASSVEGAGNQPQH

j_gene: TRBJ2-7
v_gene: TRBV5-6
CDR3aa: ASSFPEHTSSEYEQY

j_gene: TRBJ2-7
v_gene: TRBV6-5
CDR3aa: ASSYSGTYEQY

j_gene: TRBJ2-6
v_gene: TRBV5-4
CDR3aa: ASNGRGGAGANVLT

j_gene: TRBJ1-1
v_gene: TRBV11-2
CDR3aa: ASKDSVNTEAF

j_gene: TRBJ2-1
v_gene: TRBV7-7
CDR3aa: ASSTDRDDEQF

j_gene: TRBJ1-1
v_gene: TRBV2
CDR3aa: ASRLYRDTEAF

j_gene: TRBJ2-1
v_gene: TRBV7-9
CDR3aa: ASSLDGRDEQF

j_gene: TRBJ2-4
v_gene: TRBV7-2
CDR3aa: ASSSDRVRIQY

j_gene: TRBJ1-1
v_gene: TRBV4-3
CDR3aa: ASSQDWVSAGAF

j_gene: TRBJ1-1
v_gene: TRBV10-3
CDR3aa: AISGPGANTEAF

j_gene: TRBJ1-2
v_gene: TRBV5-1
CDR3aa: ASSLESDRTEGYT

j_gene: .
v_gene: TRBV6-6
CDR3aa: ASGPWVFEQY

j_gene: TRBJ1-4
v_gene: TRBV11-2
CDR3aa: ASSPRLVEMTEKLF

j_gene: TRBJ2-2
v_gene: TRBV18
CDR3aa: ASSPQGGITGELF

j_gene: TRBJ1-2
v_gene: TRBV5-5
CDR3aa: ASSLNDRLLYGYT

j_gene: TRBJ2-1
v_gene: TRBV29-1
CDR3aa: SVERGSASYNEQF

j_gene: TRBJ2-3
v_gene: TRBV19
CDR3aa: ASSTRTDTQY

j_gene: TRBJ2-1
v_gene: TRBV5-8
CDR3aa: ASSSDNYDNEQF

j_gene: TRBJ2-7
v_gene: TRBV7-2
CDR3aa: ASNQLAGGDEQY

j_gene: TRBJ1-2
v_gene: TRBV6-1
CDR3aa: ASTRAQRGGYT

j_gene: TRBJ2-7
v_gene: TRBV4-1
CDR3aa: ASSQDRRGQSYEQY

j_gene: TRBJ2-5
v_gene: TRBV6-5
CDR3aa: ASKGMETQY

j_gene: TRBJ2-3
v_gene: TRBV5-1
CDR3aa: ASSLAGGPGTDTQY

j_gene: TRBJ2-3
v_gene: TRBV7-3
CDR3aa: ASSQGLVTDTQY

j_gene: TRBJ1-5
v_gene: TRBV30
CDR3aa: AWSVVEQNQPQH

j_gene: TRBJ2-5
v_gene: TRBV19
CDR3aa: ASSRSRETQY

j_gene: TRBJ1-1
v_gene: TRBV18
CDR3aa: ASSPHRDTGTEAF